Included here is one TCR beta chain sequence, with context. The target antigen is unknown. Amplification used 60 Vbeta primers and 13 Jbeta primers. Produced via immunoSEQ multiplex PCR; TCRdb's table is partial and in-frame only. The table shows fewer than 150,000 clones, with around 82% occurring only once. The record originates from a study of cytomegalovirus exposure and HLA in healthy donors. Notes on the study in general: The authors enumerated over 150 TCR beta chains as linked to cytomegalovirus. Compared with the roughly 700-donor mean, an Asian-associated ancestry cluster reportedly had fewer N-insertions, according to a later analysis. Most TCR beta V segments were productive about 90% or about 30% of the time in an earlier analysis.

The CDR3 loop spans 15 amino acids. The V and J ends lost 1 base and 2 bases respectively, with 12 bases between them. In germline, CDR1 is SGDLS, CDR2 YYNGEE. The specimen was PBMCs. The chain recombines TRBV9 with TRBJ2-5; possibly TRBD1 for D (6 bases). This TCR was sampled from a woman aged 30 to 39 in good health and CMV-seropositive. The CDR3 loop is CASSVMGTGQETQYF. The CDR3 coding sequence is TGTGCCAGCAGCGTAATGGGAACAGGGCAAGAGACCCAGTACTTC.